The rows below give T cell receptor beta chains drawn from one sample of a study of T cells in Graves' hyperthyroidism and ophthalmopathy. TCRdb fed the multiplex PCR reads into MiXCR, producing one record per CDR3 protein. The sample records about 640,000 distinct CDR3 sequences, 20% being singletons. Sequencing was carried out using blood. All receptors derive from a man aged 25 to 40 with Graves' ophthalmopathy. The CDR3 runs from the conserved cysteine through the conserved F or W. A D gene is named only where the DNA matches it firmly. Rows may omit the clone size; those that give it use once, few, many or a size class.

>few|TRBV7-2|TRBD1|TRBJ1-5
TGTGCCAGCAGCTTCTATGGACAGGGGAATCAGCCCCAGCATTTT
CASSFYGQGNQPQHF
>many|TRBV7-9|TRBD2|TRBJ2-7
TGTGCCAGCAGCTTTGGCGGGAGTACCTACGAGCAGTACTTC
CASSFGGSTYEQYF
>NA|TRBV4-2|NA|TRBJ2-2
TGTGCCAGCAGCCAAGCTTCGGCCGGGGAGCTGTTTTTT
CASSQASAGELFF
>NA|TRBV28|NA|TRBJ2-7
TGTGCCAGCTTGGGTCCGCTTATTTACGAGCAGTACTTC
CASLGPLIYEQYF
>few|TRBV3-1|TRBD1|TRBJ2-7
TGTGCCAGCAAACCTGGGGGACAGGGGACTTACGAGCAGTACTTC
CASKPGGQGTYEQYF
>NA|TRBV14|NA|TRBJ2-1
TGTGCCAGCAGCCTATTTGCAGCGTATGAGCAGTTCTTC
CASSLFAAYEQFF
>once|TRBV20-1|TRBD1|TRBJ1-2
TGCAGTGCTACAGGGGGCGCAGGTGGCTACACCTTC
CSATGGAGGYTF
>many|TRBV6-1|NA|TRBJ1-1
TGTGCCAGCAGGGCGACGGCTTACATGAACACTGAAGCTTTCTTT
CASRATAYMNTEAFF
>many|TRBV11-2|NA|TRBJ2-3
TGTGCCAGCAGCTTTGCGGGAACCACAGATACGCAGTATTTT
CASSFAGTTDTQYF
>few|TRBV10-3|NA|TRBJ2-3
TGTGCCATCAGTGAGTCGGAGGGCGCAGATACGCAGTATTTT
CAISESEGADTQYF
>few|TRBV5-5|NA|TRBJ2-3
TGTGCCAGCAGCCCGATTTTGGGGGGGGCCACAGATACGCAGTATTTT
CASSPILGGATDTQYF
>many|TRBV20-1|NA|TRBJ1-1
TGCAGTGCTAGAGTCCGGGGACAATACACTGAAGCTTTCTTT
CSARVRGQYTEAFF
>NA|TRBV10-2|TRBD2|TRBJ2-1
TGCGCCAGCAGGGCGGGAGGGGTTAATGAGCAGTTCTTC
CASRAGGVNEQFF
>NA|TRBV5-1|TRBD2|TRBJ2-1
TGCGCCAGCAGCAGCGACGGGCGGACTGGCAGCGGGGTTTCAAATGAGCAGTTCTTC
CASSSDGRTGSGVSNEQFF
>NA|TRBV7-9|TRBD1|TRBJ1-4
TGTGCCGGAGGGGGCTTGGGTGAAAAACTGTTTTTT
CAGGGLGEKLFF
>NA|TRBV7-9|NA|TRBJ2-1
TGTGCCGGGGATGAGGTGAGCTCCTACAATGAGCAGTTCTTC
CAGDEVSSYNEQFF